This T cell receptor (beta chain) was documented in a study of T cell clonotyping in hematopoietic cell transplantation. The study's findings and limits: Without cell sorting, CD4 versus CD8 contributions remain unresolved.

Germline trimming cut 3 bases from V and 1 base from J; bases unmatched to any gene: 4. CDR3 length: 14 amino acids. Germline V gene sequence: CDR1 GTSNPN, CDR2 SVGIG (reference sequence). To note about this clone: What it binds is not known.

The data were produced by immunoSEQ multiplex PCR, yet TCRdb's version contains in-frame clones alone and is incomplete. The sample includes 30,000 to 45,000 clones, approximately 89% seen only once; the top ten take nearly 2%. The material sequenced was peripheral blood mononuclear cells. This receptor was obtained from a woman in her thirties or forties in good health. Some clones in this sample may be carry-over from other donors' samples. The chain carries TRBV30 and TRBJ2-7; 9 nucleotides line up with TRBD1. Here the CDR3 DNA reads TGTGCCTGGAGGCGGGACAGGGTGTCCTACGAGCAGTACTTC. Translating it yields CAWRRDRVSYEQYF.